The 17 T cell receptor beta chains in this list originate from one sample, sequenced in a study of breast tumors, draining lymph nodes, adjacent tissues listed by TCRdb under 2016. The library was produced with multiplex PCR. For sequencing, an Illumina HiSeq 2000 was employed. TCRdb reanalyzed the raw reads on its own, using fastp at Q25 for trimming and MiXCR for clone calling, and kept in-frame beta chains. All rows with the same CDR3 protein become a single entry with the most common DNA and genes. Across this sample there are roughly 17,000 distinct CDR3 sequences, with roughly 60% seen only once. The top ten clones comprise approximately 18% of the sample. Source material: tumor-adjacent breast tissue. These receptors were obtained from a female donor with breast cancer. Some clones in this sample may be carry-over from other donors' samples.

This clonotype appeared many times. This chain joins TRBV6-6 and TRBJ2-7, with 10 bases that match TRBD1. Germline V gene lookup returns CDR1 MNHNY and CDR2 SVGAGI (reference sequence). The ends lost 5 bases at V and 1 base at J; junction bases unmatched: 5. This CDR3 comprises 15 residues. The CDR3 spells CASSPGQGFSYEQYF. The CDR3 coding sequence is TGTGCCAGCAGTCCGGGACAGGGGTTTTCCTACGAGCAGTACTTC.

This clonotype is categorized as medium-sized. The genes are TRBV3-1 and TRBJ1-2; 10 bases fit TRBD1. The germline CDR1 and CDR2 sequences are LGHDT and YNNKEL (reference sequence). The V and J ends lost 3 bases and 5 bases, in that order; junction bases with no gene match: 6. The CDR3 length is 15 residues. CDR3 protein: CASSHVGQGIYGYTF. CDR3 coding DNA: TGTGCCAGCAGCCATGTGGGACAGGGGATTTATGGCTACACCTTC.

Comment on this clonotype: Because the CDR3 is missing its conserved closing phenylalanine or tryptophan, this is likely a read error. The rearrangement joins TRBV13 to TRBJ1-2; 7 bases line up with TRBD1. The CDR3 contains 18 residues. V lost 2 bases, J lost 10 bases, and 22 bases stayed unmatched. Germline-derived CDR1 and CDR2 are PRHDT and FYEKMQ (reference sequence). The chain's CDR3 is CASSLRPRTGLGLGDYTY. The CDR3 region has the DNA TGTGCCAGCAGCTTACGCCCGAGGACAGGACTAGGGTTAGGGGACTACACCTAC.

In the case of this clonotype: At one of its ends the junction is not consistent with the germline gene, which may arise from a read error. CDR3 sequence: CSARGAYEQSF. The CDR3 DNA reads as TGCAGTGCTAGGGGGGCCTACGAGCAGTCCTTC. This sequence joins TRBV20-1 and TRBJ2-7; D may be TRBD1 (6 bases). Germline values: CDR1 DFQATT, CDR2 SNEGSKA (reference sequence). The CDR3 is made up of 11 amino acids.

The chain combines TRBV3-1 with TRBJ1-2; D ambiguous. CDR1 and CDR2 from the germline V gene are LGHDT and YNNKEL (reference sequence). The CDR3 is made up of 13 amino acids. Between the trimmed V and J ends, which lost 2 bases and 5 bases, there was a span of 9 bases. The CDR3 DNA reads TGTGCCAGCAGCCAACGGCACCGATATGGCTACACCTTC. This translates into CASSQRHRYGYTF.

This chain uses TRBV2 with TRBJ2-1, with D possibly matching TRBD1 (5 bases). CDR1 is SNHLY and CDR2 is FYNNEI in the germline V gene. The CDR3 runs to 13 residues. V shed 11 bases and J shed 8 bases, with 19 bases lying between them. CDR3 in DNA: TGTGCCGGGAACGGACAAACGGGTCATGAGCAGTTCTTC. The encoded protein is CAGNGQTGHEQFF.

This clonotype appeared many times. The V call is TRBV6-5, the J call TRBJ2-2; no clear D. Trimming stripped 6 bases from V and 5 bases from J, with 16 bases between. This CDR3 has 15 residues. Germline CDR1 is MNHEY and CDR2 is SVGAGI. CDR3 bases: TGTGCCAGCAGCCTAGGTTCCTGGACGACCGGGGAGCTGTTTTTT. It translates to CASSLGSWTTGELFF.

The CDR3 spells CASSYRDTQPQHF. For the CDR3, the DNA is TGTGCCAGCAGCTACCGGGACACACAGCCCCAGCATTTT. V gene TRBV7-2 combines with J gene TRBJ1-5; tentatively, D is TRBD1 (6 bases). The CDR3 extends over 13 amino acids. CDR1 is SGHTA, CDR2 FQGNSA, per germline. V lost 4 bases, J lost 7 bases, and 11 bases lay in between. The full variable domain, completed using reference TRBV7-2 and TRBJ1-5, is GAGVSQSPSNKVTEKGKDVELRCDPISGHTALYWYRQSLGQGLEFLIYFQGNSAPDKSGLPSDRFSAERTGGSVSTLTIQRTQQEDSAVYLCASSYRDTQPQHFGDGTRLSIL.

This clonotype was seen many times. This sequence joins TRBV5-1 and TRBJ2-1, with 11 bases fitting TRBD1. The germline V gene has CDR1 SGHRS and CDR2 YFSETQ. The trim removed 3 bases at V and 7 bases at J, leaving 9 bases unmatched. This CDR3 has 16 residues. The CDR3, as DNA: TGCGCCAGCAGCTACCTACCGGGACAGGGGGGGAATGAGCAGTTCTTC. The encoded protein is CASSYLPGQGGNEQFF.

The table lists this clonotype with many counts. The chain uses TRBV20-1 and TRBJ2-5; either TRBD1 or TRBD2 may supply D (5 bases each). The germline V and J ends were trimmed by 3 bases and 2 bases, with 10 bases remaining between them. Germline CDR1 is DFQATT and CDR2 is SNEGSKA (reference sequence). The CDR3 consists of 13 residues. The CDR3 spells CSASRGVQETQYF. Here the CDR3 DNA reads TGCAGTGCTAGCCGAGGGGTACAAGAGACCCAGTACTTC.

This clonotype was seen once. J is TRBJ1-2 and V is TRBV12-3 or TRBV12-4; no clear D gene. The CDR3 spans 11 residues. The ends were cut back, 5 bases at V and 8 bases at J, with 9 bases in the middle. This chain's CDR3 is CASSNLGGYTF. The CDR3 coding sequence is TGTGCCAGCAGTAATCTTGGCGGCTACACCTTC.

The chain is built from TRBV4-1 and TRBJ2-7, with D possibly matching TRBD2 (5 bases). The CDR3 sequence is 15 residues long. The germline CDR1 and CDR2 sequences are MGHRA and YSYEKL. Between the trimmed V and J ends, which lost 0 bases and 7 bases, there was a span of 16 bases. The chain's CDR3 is CASSQEGADVGEQYF. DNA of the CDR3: TGCGCCAGCAGCCAAGAGGGAGCCGACGTGGGGGAGCAGTACTTC.

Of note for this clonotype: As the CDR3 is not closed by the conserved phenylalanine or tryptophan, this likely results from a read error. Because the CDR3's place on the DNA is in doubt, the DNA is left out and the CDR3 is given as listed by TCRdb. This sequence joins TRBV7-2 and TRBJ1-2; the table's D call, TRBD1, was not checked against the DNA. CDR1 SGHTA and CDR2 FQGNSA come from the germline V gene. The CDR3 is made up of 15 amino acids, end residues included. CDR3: CASSLGQPVRGGYPY.

In nucleotides, the CDR3 is TGTGCCAGCAGCCAACCAGGTTCACCCCTCCACTTT. Translating it yields CASSQPGSPLHF. This chain links TRBV7-2 with TRBJ1-6; no clear D. The CDR3 spans 12 residues. V shed 5 bases and J shed 9 bases, with 8 bases lying between them. Germline values: CDR1 SGHTA, CDR2 FQGNSA. The variable domain in full, with the rest retrieved from reference TRBV7-2 and TRBJ1-6, is GAGVSQSPSNKVTEKGKDVELRCDPISGHTALYWYRQSLGQGLEFLIYFQGNSAPDKSGLPSDRFSAERTGGSVSTLTIQRTQQEDSAVYLCASSQPGSPLHFGNGTRLTVT.

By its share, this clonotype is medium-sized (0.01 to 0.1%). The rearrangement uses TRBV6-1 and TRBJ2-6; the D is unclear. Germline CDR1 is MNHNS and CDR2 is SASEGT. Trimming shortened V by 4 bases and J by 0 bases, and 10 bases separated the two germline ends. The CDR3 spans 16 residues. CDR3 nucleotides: TGTGCCAGCAGTGCGACTCAAACCTCTGGGGCCAACGTCCTGACTTTC. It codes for CASSATQTSGANVLTF.

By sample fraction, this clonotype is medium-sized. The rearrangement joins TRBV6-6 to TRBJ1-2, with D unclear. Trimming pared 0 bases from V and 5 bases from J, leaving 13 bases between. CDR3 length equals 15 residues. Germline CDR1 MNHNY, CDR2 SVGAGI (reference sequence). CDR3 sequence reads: CASSYSISGQYGYTF. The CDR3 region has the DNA TGTGCCAGCAGTTACTCGATCAGCGGTCAATATGGCTACACCTTC.

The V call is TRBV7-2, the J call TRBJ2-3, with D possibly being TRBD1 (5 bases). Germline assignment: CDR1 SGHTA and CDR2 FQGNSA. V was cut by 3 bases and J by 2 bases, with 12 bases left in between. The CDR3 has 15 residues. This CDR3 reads CASSLGLGNTDTQYF. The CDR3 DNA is TGTGCCAGCAGCTTGGGGCTAGGTAACACAGATACGCAGTATTTT. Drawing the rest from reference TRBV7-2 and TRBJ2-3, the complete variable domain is GAGVSQSPSNKVTEKGKDVELRCDPISGHTALYWYRQSLGQGLEFLIYFQGNSAPDKSGLPSDRFSAERTGGSVSTLTIQRTQQEDSAVYLCASSLGLGNTDTQYFGPGTRLTVL.